This section outlines one TCR beta chain sequence together with its context. Its matching antigen is unknown. Libraries were prepared by immunoSEQ multiplex PCR; TCRdb keeps only in-frame clonotypes and omits some of them. The sample holds approximately 67,000 clones, around four fifths seen once. Those with chemo-refractory metastatic non-small-cell lung cancer were treated with focal radiation combined with CTLA-4 blockade using ipilimumab. This sample stems from a study of radiotherapy plus CTLA-4 blockade in lung cancer. Study-level results: How blood T cell clones changed early, along with interferon-beta, reportedly forecast response best.

Germline lookup yields CDR1 MNHEY and CDR2 SVGAGI. V shed 0 bases and J shed 8 bases, with 5 bases lying between them. This CDR3 region has 12 residues. This chain connects TRBV6-5 to TRBJ2-1; no clear D. Sequences were derived from peripheral blood, sampled from a patient treated with radiotherapy plus ipilimumab. This receptor was taken from a human donor with non-small cell lung cancer who had a partial response to radiotherapy plus ipilimumab. CDR3 loop: CASSYSYYEQFF. CDR3 nucleotides: TGTGCCAGCAGTTACTCGTACTATGAGCAGTTCTTC.